The source of this TCR beta chain is a study of blood T cell repertoires in COVID-19. Looking at the study overall: The study drew acute and convalescent COVID-19 samples from the United States, Italy and Spain. PBMCs, B-cell-depleted T cells, or T cells provided the cDNA or gDNA that made up the material.

This table comes from immunoSEQ multiplex PCR, and its TCRdb copy is limited to in-frame clones, with some not included. The sample holds about 260,000 clones, about 91% seen once. This clone has more than one count but fewer than ten. This same CDR3 is encoded by further DNA sequences in the sample. Germline V lookup: CDR1 MDHEN, CDR2 SYDVKM. The CDR3 is 12 residues long. V shed 1 base and J shed 3 bases, with 4 bases lying between them. Across about two dozen US areas, participants ranged in age from about 18 to 90 years. Exposed participants encountered a COVID-19 case during the 2 weeks preceding study entry.

This TCR was sampled from a man aged 40-49 years who had been exposed to COVID-19. The chain links TRBV28 to TRBJ2-7; D is unresolved. The material sequenced was PBMCs or T cells enriched from blood (not recorded which). The CDR3 nucleotides are TGTGCCAGCAGTTTATCCCTCTACGAGCAGTACTTC. It codes for CASSLSLYEQYF.